Presented here are 23 T cell receptor beta chains from one specimen sequenced in a study of human thymus T cells. The repertoire was sequenced with immunoSEQ multiplex PCR; TCRdb's copy has only in-frame clones and lacks some. The sample holds roughly 77,000 clones, 95% seen once. Resections from corrective heart surgery supplied the thymus tissue. The sequencing sample was made of thymus tissue. These TCRs come from a girl under three years old with a congenital heart defect but otherwise immunologically healthy.

Written as DNA, the CDR3 is TGCGCCAGCAGTGCGACCGGGACAACTCCCATCGACGGGGAGCTGTTTTTT. This sequence encodes CASSATGTTPIDGELFF. The chain combines TRBV23-1 with TRBJ2-2; D is perhaps TRBD1 (6 bases). TRBV23-1 is classed as an ORF, of uncertain function. Between the trimmed V and J ends, which lost 5 bases and 7 bases, there was a span of 23 bases. The CDR3 consists of 17 residues.

The rearrangement uses TRBV27 and TRBJ2-1; TRBD2 aligns across 10 bases. J was trimmed by 4 bases and V by 6 bases; bases with no gene match: 9. Looked up from germline, CDR1 is MNHEY and CDR2 is SMNVEV (reference sequence). The length of the CDR3 is 16 residues. The CDR3 loop is CASSRLAGREYNEQFF. The CDR3 DNA sequence: TGTGCCAGCAGCCGACTAGCGGGTCGCGAATACAATGAGCAGTTCTTC.

This clone has just one count. The chain links TRBV19 to TRBJ1-5; the D gene is possibly TRBD1 (5 bases). Germline loops: CDR1 LNHDA, CDR2 SQIVND (reference sequence). V dropped 4 bases and J dropped 9 bases, with 10 bases sitting between them. The CDR3 runs 12 residues. The CDR3 DNA is TGTGCCAGTAGTAAGGGGTTTTGGCCCCAGCATTTT. It codes for CASSKGFWPQHF.

CDR3 DNA: TGCGCCAGCAGCCAAGCCGCGGGTAACACTGAAGCTTTCTTT. Amino acid sequence: CASSQAAGNTEAFF. The chain uses TRBV4-1 and TRBJ1-1; unclear D gene. Germline V gene data show CDR1 as MGHRA and CDR2 as YSYEKL. The CDR3 has 14 amino acids. The V gene lost 1 base and the J gene lost 2 bases, with 8 bases spanning the gap.

This clone appeared a few times. V and J are TRBV10-3 and TRBJ1-3; 8 positions agree with TRBD1. The CDR3 consists of 15 residues. Trimming at V came to 6 bases and at J to 0 bases, leaving 4 bases not matched to a gene. The germline V gene encodes CDR1 ENHRY and CDR2 SYGVKD. CDR3 nucleotides: TGTGCCATCAGGGACAGGGAGAGCTCTGGAAACACCATATATTTT. It specifies CAIRDRESSGNTIYF.

This clone appeared a few times. The gene calls are TRBV6-1 and TRBJ2-5, with D hard to call. The germline V and J ends were trimmed by 10 bases and 4 bases, with 10 bases remaining between them. This CDR3 is built from 11 residues. CDR1 and CDR2 from the germline V gene are MNHNS and SASEGT. The CDR3 is CATARRETQYF. In nucleotides, the CDR3 is TGTGCCACAGCTCGTCGAGAGACCCAGTACTTC.

The V and J genes are TRBV29-1 and TRBJ2-7; D is unresolved. CDR1 is SQVTM and CDR2 is ANQGSEA in the germline V gene. The CDR3 is 15 amino acids. Written as DNA, the CDR3 is TGCACCCCACTTGCGCGGCAACCACTCTATGAAGAGCAGTACTTC. This gives the protein CTPLARQPLYEEQYF.

This chain joins TRBV19 and TRBJ1-5, with D perhaps TRBD1 (6 bases). V was trimmed by 4 bases and J by 4 bases, leaving 11 bases between them. The CDR3 covers 14 residues. The germline CDR1 and CDR2 sequences are LNHDA and SQIVND (reference sequence). CDR3 residues: CASSTSDRNQPQHF. The CDR3 region has the DNA TGTGCCAGTAGTACCTCGGACAGAAATCAGCCCCAGCATTTT. The full variable domain, in which reference TRBV19 and TRBJ1-5 provide the parts outside the CDR3, is DGGITQSPKYLFRKEGQNVTLSCEQNLNHDAMYWYRQDPGQGLRLIYYSQIVNDFQKGDIAEGYSVSREKKESFPLTVTSAQKNPTAFYLCASSTSDRNQPQHFGDGTRLSIL.

J is TRBJ2-7 and V is TRBV4-1; D not resolved. The CDR3 contains 11 residues. CDR1 is MGHRA, CDR2 YSYEKL, per germline. The V gene lost 5 bases and the J gene lost 9 bases, with 11 bases spanning the gap. The CDR3 region has the DNA TGCGCCAGCAGCGCGCGGATTGGGCAGTACTTC. It translates to CASSARIGQYF.

J is TRBJ1-1 and V is TRBV2; D is possibly TRBD1 (6 bases). The germline CDR1 and CDR2 sequences are SNHLY and FYNNEI. V was trimmed by 4 bases and J by 0 bases, leaving 9 bases between them. This CDR3 has 14 amino acids. Written as DNA, the CDR3 is TGTGCCAGCAGTGCCTACAGGGTGAACACTGAAGCTTTCTTT. Its protein is CASSAYRVNTEAFF.

The chain combines TRBV7-8 with TRBJ1-2; the D is unclear. Trimming cost V 1 base and J 1 base, with 7 bases left between them. The CDR3 contains 14 residues. The germline gives CDR1 SGHVS, CDR2 FQNEAQ. Written as DNA, the CDR3 is TGTGCCAGCAGCTTAGGGGCTTTTAACTATGGCTACACCTTC. It codes for CASSLGAFNYGYTF.

The V call is TRBV9, the J call TRBJ2-3, with D perhaps matching TRBD1 or TRBD2 (6 bases each). V shed 3 bases and J shed 2 bases, with 13 bases lying between them. This CDR3 is 15 amino acids long. Germline V CDR1 and CDR2: SGDLS, YYNGEE. The CDR3 DNA sequence: TGTGCCAGCAGCGGGACAGCGGACTACACAGATACGCAGTATTTT. Amino acids: CASSGTADYTDTQYF. The full variable domain, with the rest looked up from reference TRBV9 and TRBJ2-3, is DSGVTQTPKHLITATGQRVTLRCSPRSGDLSVYWYQQSLDQGLQFLIQYYNGEERAKGNILERFSAQQFPDLHSELNLSSLELGDSALYFCASSGTADYTDTQYFGPGTRLTVL.

The V and J genes are TRBV7-6 and TRBJ2-7, with D unresolved. Germline-derived CDR1 and CDR2 are SGHVS and FNYEAQ. Trimming took off 5 bases at V and 4 bases at J, with 27 bases between the two ends. The CDR3 extends over 18 amino acids. DNA of the CDR3: TGTGCCAGCAGCCCTGGGGTCAGCTCTGATCATCGGATGTACGAGCAGTACTTC. Translation gives CASSPGVSSDHRMYEQYF.

The chain is built from TRBV4-1 and TRBJ2-2; a possible D gene is TRBD2 (5 bases). The CDR3 runs to 15 residues. Trimming left V 1 base short and J 7 bases short, with 13 bases between. The germline CDR1 and CDR2 sequences are MGHRA and YSYEKL. The DNA of the CDR3 is TGCGCCAGCAGCCAAGGGAGGACGGGTATCGGGGAGCTGTTTTTT. As protein: CASSQGRTGIGELFF.

This clone was seen just once. The rearrangement uses TRBV6-5 and TRBJ2-7; 9 positions match TRBD1. V lost 6 bases and J lost 0; bases outside the gene matches: 6. The CDR3 consists of 15 residues. From germline, CDR1 is MNHEY and CDR2 SVGAGI. The CDR3 region is CASSPGQGNSYEQYF. The CDR3 DNA is TGTGCCAGCAGCCCCGGACAGGGGAACTCCTACGAGCAGTACTTC.

The chain links TRBV9 to TRBJ2-7; D possibly uses TRBD1 or TRBD2 (5 bases each). Trimming removed 0 bases at V and 2 bases at J, with 12 bases between. This CDR3 has 15 residues. Germline V gene data show CDR1 as SGDLS and CDR2 as YYNGEE. CDR3: CASSVVEGPPYEQYF. The DNA of the CDR3 is TGTGCCAGCAGCGTAGTCGAGGGGCCCCCCTACGAGCAGTACTTC.

This chain uses TRBV5-1 with TRBJ2-3; perhaps D is TRBD1 or TRBD2 (5 bases each). Germline assignment: CDR1 SGHRS and CDR2 YFSETQ. This CDR3 has 17 residues. Trimming stripped 2 bases from V and 0 bases from J, with 16 bases between. The CDR3 here is CASSFPLRGSSTDTQYF. CDR3 nucleotides: TGCGCCAGCAGCTTCCCTTTGAGGGGATCTAGCACAGATACGCAGTATTTT.

In DNA form, the CDR3 reads TGTGCCAGTAGCTCTAGCGGGAGCACAGATACGCAGTATTTT. This translates into CASSSSGSTDTQYF. This chain links TRBV19 with TRBJ2-3; 8 nucleotides match TRBD2. Losses at the gene ends were 6 bases for V and 0 bases for J; bases not matched to a gene: 2. This CDR3 region has 14 residues. Germline V lookup: CDR1 LNHDA, CDR2 SQIVND (reference sequence).

The J gene is TRBJ2-7, the V gene TRBV11-2; D is unresolved. The CDR3 sequence is 17 residues long. Germline V gene data show CDR1 as SGHAT and CDR2 as FQNNGV. With 3 bases removed from V and 4 bases from J, the gap between germline ends came to 22 bases. The CDR3 sequence: CASSFGRSNDSRYEQYF. As DNA, the CDR3 is TGTGCCAGCAGCTTCGGTCGAAGTAACGACTCCAGGTACGAGCAGTACTTC.

The chain has TRBV2 and TRBJ2-2; 9 bases are a match to TRBD2. Losses at the gene ends were 4 bases for V and 2 bases for J; bases not matched to a gene: 8. The CDR3 spans 17 residues. Germline V CDR1 and CDR2: SNHLY, FYNNEI. The chain's CDR3 is CASSGWGAGGNTGELFF. CDR3 DNA: TGTGCCAGCAGTGGGTGGGGAGCGGGAGGAAACACCGGGGAGCTGTTTTTT.

The J gene is TRBJ2-3, the V gene TRBV7-6; 13 bases match TRBD2. J lost 5 bases, V lost 4 bases, and 6 bases had no gene match. Germline loops: CDR1 SGHVS, CDR2 FNYEAQ. The CDR3 runs to 16 residues. CDR3 nucleotide sequence: TGTGCCAGCAGCTCTGGACTAGCGGGAGATCGAGATACGCAGTATTTT. It is translated as CASSSGLAGDRDTQYF.

This chain connects TRBV15 to TRBJ2-4; 9 bases fit TRBD2. CDR1 is LNHNV, CDR2 YYDKDF, per germline (reference sequence). The CDR3 contains 17 residues. Trimming took 0 bases from V and 4 from J; bases not matched to a gene: 7. CDR3 protein: CATSRDATSGNKNIQYF. DNA for the CDR3: TGTGCCACCAGCAGAGATGCGACTAGCGGAAATAAAAACATTCAGTACTTC.

V is TRBV4-1 and J is TRBJ2-5; TRBD2 is a possible D gene (7 bases). The CDR3 consists of 16 residues. Germline loops: CDR1 MGHRA, CDR2 YSYEKL. Trimming cost V 5 bases and J 7 bases, with 23 bases left between them. This CDR3 is CASSIRGGEVLSTQYF. For the CDR3, the DNA is TGCGCCAGCAGCATAAGGGGGGGGGAGGTTCTTTCGACCCAGTACTTC.